The rows below give T cell receptor beta chains drawn from one sample of a study of Tregs in tolerant kidney transplant recipients. The method was immunoSEQ multiplex PCR; TCRdb's version includes in-frame clones alone and lacks a portion of them. This sample has 100,000 to 120,000 clones, with 90% found just once. Sequenced here: CD4+ T cells from blood, sampled before the transplant. The origin of the receptors is a human donor who received a combined kidney and bone marrow transplant. Both conserved end residues are part of each CDR3. Each record gives: clone size, D gene, V gene, J gene, CDR3 protein, CDR3 DNA. A D gene is named only where the DNA matches it firmly. Only some rows state a clone size, as once, few, many or a class for expanded clones.

clone size: -; D gene: -; V gene: TRBV19; J gene: TRBJ1-5; CDR3 protein: CAVEGPNQPQHF; CDR3 DNA: TGTGCCGTGGAGGGGCCGAATCAGCCCCAGCATTTT
clone size: -; D gene: -; V gene: TRBV7-9; J gene: TRBJ2-5; CDR3 protein: CASSLAGLQETQYF; CDR3 DNA: TGTGCCAGCAGCTTAGCGGGACTCCAAGAGACCCAGTACTTC
clone size: -; D gene: -; V gene: TRBV5-1; J gene: TRBJ2-5; CDR3 protein: CASSPPGETQYF; CDR3 DNA: TGCGCCAGCAGCCCCCCGGGGGAGACCCAGTACTTC
clone size: -; D gene: -; V gene: TRBV11-2; J gene: TRBJ2-2; CDR3 protein: CADVGAKNTGELFF; CDR3 DNA: TGTGCCGACGTGGGAGCAAAGAACACCGGGGAGCTGTTTTTT
clone size: -; D gene: -; V gene: TRBV28; J gene: TRBJ1-4; CDR3 protein: CASSEHGGTREKLFF; CDR3 DNA: TGTGCCAGCAGTGAGCACGGGGGAACTCGTGAAAAACTGTTTTTT
clone size: -; D gene: TRBD1; V gene: TRBV7-7; J gene: TRBJ2-3; CDR3 protein: CASSSSGTGGPDTQYF; CDR3 DNA: TGTGCCAGCAGCTCTTCCGGGACAGGGGGCCCAGATACGCAGTATTTT
clone size: -; D gene: -; V gene: TRBV5-8; J gene: TRBJ2-3; CDR3 protein: CASSFRIGGTDTQYF; CDR3 DNA: TGTGCCAGCAGCTTCCGAATAGGGGGCACAGATACGCAGTATTTT
clone size: -; D gene: TRBD1; V gene: TRBV11-3; J gene: TRBJ2-2; CDR3 protein: CASSLARGTGELFF; CDR3 DNA: TGTGCCAGCAGCTTAGCCAGGGGGACCGGGGAGCTGTTTTTT
clone size: -; D gene: -; V gene: TRBV5-4; J gene: TRBJ2-3; CDR3 protein: CASSLSSDTQYF; CDR3 DNA: TGTGCCAGCAGCTTGAGCTCAGATACGCAGTATTTT
clone size: -; D gene: -; V gene: TRBV19; J gene: TRBJ1-1; CDR3 protein: CASTGRETEAFF; CDR3 DNA: TGTGCAAGTACTGGCAGGGAAACTGAAGCTTTCTTT
clone size: -; D gene: TRBD2; V gene: TRBV5-1; J gene: TRBJ2-3; CDR3 protein: CASSSGGRGGLVGTDTQYF; CDR3 DNA: TGCGCCAGCAGCTCGGGCGGCCGGGGGGGCCTGGTGGGCACAGATACGCAGTATTTT
clone size: once; D gene: -; V gene: TRBV5-1; J gene: TRBJ2-7; CDR3 protein: CASSPSPTWEYEQYF; CDR3 DNA: TGCGCCAGCAGCCCGAGCCCTACCTGGGAGTACGAGCAGTACTTC
clone size: -; D gene: -; V gene: TRBV4-2; J gene: TRBJ2-7; CDR3 protein: CASSPLKGVEQYF; CDR3 DNA: TGTGCCAGCAGCCCCCTAAAGGGGGTCGAGCAGTACTTC
clone size: -; D gene: -; V gene: TRBV6-5; J gene: TRBJ1-1; CDR3 protein: CASSREGAYTEAFF; CDR3 DNA: TGTGCCAGCAGCAGGGAAGGGGCATACACTGAAGCTTTCTTT
clone size: -; D gene: -; V gene: TRBV6-5; J gene: TRBJ1-2; CDR3 protein: CASSGRGSGYTF; CDR3 DNA: TGTGCCAGCAGCGGGCGAGGGTCTGGCTACACCTTC
clone size: -; D gene: -; V gene: TRBV10-3; J gene: TRBJ1-4; CDR3 protein: CAGGDGTNEKLFF; CDR3 DNA: TGTGCCGGGGGGGACGGAACTAATGAAAAACTGTTTTTT
clone size: -; D gene: -; V gene: TRBV5-1; J gene: TRBJ1-2; CDR3 protein: CASSLEGESGFGYTF; CDR3 DNA: TGCGCCAGCAGCTTGGAGGGGGAAAGCGGATTTGGCTACACCTTC
clone size: -; D gene: -; V gene: TRBV6-5; J gene: TRBJ1-3; CDR3 protein: CASKGSSGNTIYF; CDR3 DNA: TGTGCCAGCAAAGGGAGCTCTGGAAACACCATATATTTT
clone size: -; D gene: TRBD2; V gene: TRBV18; J gene: TRBJ2-3; CDR3 protein: CASSPGLAGQGADTQYF; CDR3 DNA: TGTGCCAGCTCACCGGGACTAGCGGGACAAGGGGCAGATACGCAGTATTTT
clone size: -; D gene: -; V gene: TRBV10-2; J gene: TRBJ1-5; CDR3 protein: CASSGRGGTSNQPQHF; CDR3 DNA: TGCGCCAGCAGTGGTAGAGGTGGTACTAGCAATCAGCCCCAGCATTTT
clone size: -; D gene: -; V gene: TRBV30; J gene: TRBJ1-5; CDR3 protein: CAWSLADSNQPQHF; CDR3 DNA: TGTGCCTGGAGTTTGGCTGATAGCAATCAGCCCCAGCATTTT
clone size: -; D gene: TRBD1; V gene: TRBV7-9; J gene: TRBJ1-1; CDR3 protein: CASSRQGRTGTSEAFF; CDR3 DNA: TGTGCCAGCAGCCGACAGGGCAGGACGGGGACTTCTGAAGCTTTCTTT
clone size: -; D gene: -; V gene: TRBV9; J gene: TRBJ2-1; CDR3 protein: CASSVGPAWYNEQFF; CDR3 DNA: TGTGCCAGCAGCGTAGGGCCCGCCTGGTACAATGAGCAGTTCTTC
clone size: -; D gene: -; V gene: TRBV5-4; J gene: TRBJ2-3; CDR3 protein: CASSSRDNTDTQYF; CDR3 DNA: TGTGCCAGCAGCTCCCGGGACAACACAGATACGCAGTATTTT
clone size: -; D gene: -; V gene: TRBV14; J gene: TRBJ2-7; CDR3 protein: CASSRSGGPLSSYEQYF; CDR3 DNA: TGTGCCAGCAGCCGCTCCGGGGGACCCTTAAGCTCCTACGAGCAGTACTTC
clone size: few; D gene: -; V gene: TRBV28; J gene: TRBJ1-1; CDR3 protein: CASSLTSVAPQAFF; CDR3 DNA: TGTGCCAGCAGTTTAACCTCAGTGGCCCCACAAGCTTTCTTT
clone size: -; D gene: TRBD1; V gene: TRBV29-1; J gene: TRBJ1-2; CDR3 protein: CSVRTGAKNYGYTF; CDR3 DNA: TGCAGCGTTAGGACAGGGGCGAAAAACTATGGCTACACCTTC
clone size: -; D gene: -; V gene: TRBV7-9; J gene: TRBJ1-5; CDR3 protein: CASSLGVEYQPQHF; CDR3 DNA: TGTGCCAGCAGCTTAGGAGTTGAGTATCAGCCCCAGCATTTT
clone size: -; D gene: -; V gene: TRBV10-3; J gene: TRBJ2-5; CDR3 protein: CAISELGAQETQYF; CDR3 DNA: TGTGCCATCAGTGAACTGGGGGCTCAAGAGACCCAGTACTTC
clone size: -; D gene: -; V gene: TRBV7-2; J gene: TRBJ1-2; CDR3 protein: CASSLGVFQGGYTF; CDR3 DNA: TGTGCCAGCAGCTTAGGCGTTTTCCAGGGGGGCTACACCTTC
clone size: once; D gene: -; V gene: TRBV4-1; J gene: TRBJ1-5; CDR3 protein: CASSQDIDRWGSNQPQHF; CDR3 DNA: TGCGCCAGCAGCCAAGATATTGACAGGTGGGGTAGCAATCAGCCCCAGCATTTT
clone size: once; D gene: -; V gene: TRBV27; J gene: TRBJ1-1; CDR3 protein: CASSLRWAGDTEAFF; CDR3 DNA: TGTGCCAGCAGTTTAAGGTGGGCAGGGGACACTGAAGCTTTCTTT
clone size: -; D gene: -; V gene: TRBV6-1; J gene: TRBJ2-1; CDR3 protein: CASSEWSRRDNEQFF; CDR3 DNA: TGTGCCAGCAGTGAATGGAGCCGACGGGACAATGAGCAGTTCTTC